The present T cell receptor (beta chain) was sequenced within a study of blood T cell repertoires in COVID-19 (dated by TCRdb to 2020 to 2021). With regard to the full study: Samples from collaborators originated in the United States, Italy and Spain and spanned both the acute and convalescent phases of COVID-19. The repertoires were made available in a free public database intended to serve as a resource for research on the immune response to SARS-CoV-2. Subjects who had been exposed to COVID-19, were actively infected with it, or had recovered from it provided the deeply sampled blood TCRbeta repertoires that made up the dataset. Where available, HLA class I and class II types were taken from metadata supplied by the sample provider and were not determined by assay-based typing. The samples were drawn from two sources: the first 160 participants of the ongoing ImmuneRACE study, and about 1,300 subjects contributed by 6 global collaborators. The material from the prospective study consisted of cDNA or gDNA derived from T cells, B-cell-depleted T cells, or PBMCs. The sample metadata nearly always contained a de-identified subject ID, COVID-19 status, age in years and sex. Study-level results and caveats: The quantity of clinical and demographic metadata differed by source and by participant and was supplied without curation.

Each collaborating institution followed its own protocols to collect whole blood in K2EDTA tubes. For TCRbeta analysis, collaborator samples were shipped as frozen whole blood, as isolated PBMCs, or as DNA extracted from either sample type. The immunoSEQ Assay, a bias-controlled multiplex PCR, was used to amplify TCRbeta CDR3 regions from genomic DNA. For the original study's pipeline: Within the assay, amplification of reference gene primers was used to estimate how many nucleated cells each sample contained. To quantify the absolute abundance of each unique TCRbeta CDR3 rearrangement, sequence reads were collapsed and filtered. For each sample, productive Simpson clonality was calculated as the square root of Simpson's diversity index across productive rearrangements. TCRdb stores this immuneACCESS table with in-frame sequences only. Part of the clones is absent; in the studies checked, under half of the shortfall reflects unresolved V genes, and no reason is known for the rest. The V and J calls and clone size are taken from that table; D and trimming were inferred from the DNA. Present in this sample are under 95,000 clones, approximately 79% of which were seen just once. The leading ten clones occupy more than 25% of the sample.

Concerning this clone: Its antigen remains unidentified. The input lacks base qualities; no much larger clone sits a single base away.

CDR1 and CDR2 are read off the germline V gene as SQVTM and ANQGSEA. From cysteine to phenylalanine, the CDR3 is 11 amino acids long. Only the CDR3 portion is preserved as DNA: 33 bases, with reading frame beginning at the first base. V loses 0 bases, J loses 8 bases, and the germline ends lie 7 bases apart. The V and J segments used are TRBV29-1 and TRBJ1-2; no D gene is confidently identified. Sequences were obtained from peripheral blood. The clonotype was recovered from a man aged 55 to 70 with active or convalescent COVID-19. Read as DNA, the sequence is TGCAGCGTTGAAGAAGTACGGGGCTACACCTTC. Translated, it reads CSVEEVRGYTF.